The clone carrying this T cell receptor (beta chain) was detected a few times. The data were taken from a study of blood T cells in healthy people across ages. Next came a second PCR, run for about 7 to 12 cycles, which used a sample-barcoded 5' primer along with a J-beta primer mix. TCRdb analysed the 5' RACE reads with MiXCR anew, one entry per CDR3 protein. This repertoire shows fewer than 950,000 distinct CDR3 sequences, roughly 50% found once; its top ten account for approximately 40%. The length of the CDR3 is 13 residues. Unmatched junction bases numbered 4, after V lost 6 bases and J lost 2 bases. From germline, CDR1 is SQVTM and CDR2 ANQGSEA.

This clonotype was sampled from an elderly man in good health. This chain uses TRBV29-1 with TRBJ2-1; 7 bases agree with TRBD2. The sequenced material came from blood. The CDR3, as DNA: TGCAGCGTCAGCGGGACGACCTACAATGAGCAGTTCTTC. Protein: CSVSGTTYNEQFF.